This T cell receptor (beta chain) is from a study of blood T cell repertoires in COVID-19. Study-level background: COVID-19 samples from acute and convalescent phases originated in the United States, Italy and Spain. From T cells, B-cell-depleted T cells, or PBMCs came the material, which was cDNA or gDNA.

This clone appeared a few times. The CDR3 sequence is 14 residues long. Germline CDR1 reads MNHEY; CDR2 reads SMNVEV (reference sequence). The V gene lost 6 bases and the J gene lost 3 bases, with 15 bases spanning the gap. Authors' processing steps: The assay estimated nucleated cells by amplifying reference gene primers. The table came from immunoSEQ multiplex PCR; TCRdb's copy has only in-frame clones and leaves some out. Clonal size and the V and J genes are those of that table, whereas D and trimming came from the DNA. There are about 100,000 clones in the sample; about 72% occur only once, and roughly a tenth lies in the top ten.

The rearrangement links TRBV27 to TRBJ2-7; no reliable D call. Specimen: peripheral blood. The sequence was collected from a man between 60 and 75 years old with active or convalescent COVID-19. As DNA, the CDR3 is TGTGCCAGCAGCCTAGGCCCAGTCCTCTACGAGCAGTACTTC. This codes for CASSLGPVLYEQYF.